This entry lists 2 T cell receptor beta chains sequenced from one sample in a study of control samples from healthy donors and cancer patients. Some clones are missing from TCRdb's copy, which holds only in-frame ones; the method was immunoSEQ multiplex PCR. Among some 410,000 clones listed, around nine tenths were seen once. Sequenced: PBMCs. These TCRs come from a middle-aged man with head and neck cancer.

The rearrangement uses TRBV29-1 and TRBJ1-2; tentatively, D is TRBD1 (6 bases). The V and J ends lost 7 bases and 3 bases respectively, with 15 bases between them. This CDR3 is built from 13 residues. Germline values: CDR1 SQVTM, CDR2 ANQGSEA. The CDR3: CSGNNREDYGYTF. CDR3 bases: TGCAGCGGTAATAACAGGGAAGACTATGGCTACACCTTC.

J is TRBJ1-1 and V is TRBV19; no reliable D call. Trimming shortened V by 6 bases and J by 0 bases, and 8 bases separated the two germline ends. Germline V gene lookup returns CDR1 LNHDA and CDR2 SQIVND (reference sequence). This CDR3 has 13 residues. In nucleotides, the CDR3 is TGTGCCAGTAGCCGAACGTTGAACACTGAAGCTTTCTTT. Translated, it gives CASSRTLNTEAFF.